These 26 T cell receptor beta chains were all obtained from the same sample, sequenced in a study of T cells after yellow fever vaccination. TCRdb re-derived calls from the 5' RACE reads in MiXCR, one entry per CDR3 protein. Here the sample spans around 310,000 distinct CDR3 sequences, around 4.3% being singletons. This specimen consisted of PBMCs, obtained 15 days after the yellow fever booster vaccination. The origin of the receptors is a young man who received the YFV17D yellow fever vaccine.

This clonotype was observed many times. The gene calls are TRBV20-1 and TRBJ2-3; the D is unclear. This CDR3 region has 13 residues. Germline loops: CDR1 DFQATT, CDR2 SNEGSKA (reference sequence). V lost 4 bases, J lost 2 bases, and 10 bases lay in between. CDR3 coding DNA: TGCAGTGCTAAGGGTTCCGCCACAGATACGCAGTATTTT. Residues: CSAKGSATDTQYF.

This clonotype was picked up many times. This chain's CDR3 is CAIRSQGTLNTEAFF. The CDR3 DNA follows: TGTGCCATCAGATCACAGGGAACCTTGAACACTGAAGCTTTCTTT. The chain combines TRBV10-3 with TRBJ1-1; a possible D gene is TRBD1 (6 bases). The CDR3 is 15 amino acids. CDR1 is ENHRY and CDR2 is SYGVKD in the germline V gene. Trimming left V 6 bases short and J 0 bases short, with 14 bases between.

This clonotype came up a few times. The chain uses TRBV10-3 and TRBJ1-1; D remains unclear. Trimming stripped 4 bases from V and 2 bases from J, with 11 bases between. The CDR3 sequence is 14 residues long. Germline V gene lookup returns CDR1 ENHRY and CDR2 SYGVKD. CDR3 residues: CAISVIPDNTEAFF. The CDR3 DNA sequence: TGTGCCATCAGTGTCATACCCGACAACACTGAAGCTTTCTTT.

This chain links TRBV20-1 with TRBJ1-2, with a tentative D call TRBD1 (5 bases). Trimming cost V 6 bases and J 4 bases, with 12 bases left between them. Germline CDR1 is DFQATT and CDR2 is SNEGSKA (reference sequence). This CDR3 is built from 12 residues. The CDR3 sequence is CSASTASYGYTF. The CDR3 coding sequence is TGCAGTGCATCGACAGCCTCCTATGGCTACACCTTC.

In this sample, this clonotype turned up many times. The chain employs TRBV20-1 and TRBJ2-3, with 8 bases aligning to TRBD2. With V trimmed by 4 bases and J by 2 bases, 8 bases remained unmatched. CDR1 is DFQATT, CDR2 SNEGSKA, per germline (reference sequence). The CDR3 consists of 15 residues. The chain's CDR3 is CSATPSRGATDTQYF. CDR3 in DNA: TGCAGTGCTACCCCCTCGCGGGGGGCCACAGATACGCAGTATTTT.

This clonotype was observed many times. This chain connects TRBV9 to TRBJ1-5; D is possibly TRBD1 (5 bases). CDR3 length: 13 residues. V lost 0 bases and J lost 5, with 6 bases in between. Germline V gene lookup returns CDR1 SGDLS and CDR2 YYNGEE. The DNA for the CDR3 is TGTGCCAGCAGCGTAGCAGGGTATCAGCCCCAGCATTTT. Protein: CASSVAGYQPQHF.

In its sample, this clonotype was seen many times. The chain couples TRBV20-1 to TRBJ2-4, with 7 bases identical to TRBD2. This CDR3 contains 15 residues. The ends lost 5 bases at V and 0 bases at J; junction bases unmatched: 7. Germline CDR1 and CDR2: DFQATT and SNEGSKA (reference sequence). The CDR3 DNA sequence: TGCAGTGCTGGCGGGGACTATCAAGCCAAAAACATTCAGTACTTC. It translates to CSAGGDYQAKNIQYF.

There are many counts of this clonotype. The genes are TRBV6-2 or TRBV6-3 and TRBJ1-5, with 8 positions matching TRBD1. J was trimmed by 2 bases and V by 6 bases; bases with no gene match: 9. The V gene's germline CDR1 is MNHEY and CDR2 SVGEGT. The CDR3 runs to 16 residues. The CDR3 DNA reads TGTGCCAGCAGGACGGACAGGGCGATTGGCAATCAGCCCCAGCATTTT. As protein: CASRTDRAIGNQPQHF.

This clonotype was recorded a few times. The gene calls are TRBV6-5 and TRBJ2-7; 8 nucleotides align to TRBD1. This CDR3 has 14 amino acids. Germline V CDR1 and CDR2: MNHEY, SVGAGI. The V segment lost 9 bases and the J segment 6 bases; nucleotides outside the gene matches: 13. The CDR3 nucleotides read TGTGCCAGTCAGACGTCGCAGGGGGCTGGCGAGCAGTACGTC. Protein product: CASQTSQGAGEQYV.

The V gene is TRBV18, the J gene TRBJ2-7; 7 bases match TRBD1. This CDR3 is built from 14 residues. Per the germline V gene, CDR1 is KGHSH and CDR2 is LQKENI. The V segment lost 1 base and the J segment 1 base; nucleotides outside the gene matches: 1. The chain's CDR3 is CASSPQGQSYEQYF. The DNA for the CDR3 is TGTGCCAGCTCACCACAGGGACAGTCCTACGAGCAGTACTTC. The full variable domain, rest sourced from reference TRBV18 and TRBJ2-7, is NAGVMQNPRHLVRRRGQEARLRCSPMKGHSHVYWYRQLPEEGLKFMVYLQKENIIDESGMPKERFSAEFPKEGPSILRIQQVVRGDSAAYFCASSPQGQSYEQYFGPGTRLTVT.

The table lists this clonotype with a few counts. The J gene is TRBJ2-7, the V gene TRBV5-1; 11 positions agree with TRBD2. The CDR3 runs 16 residues. From germline, CDR1 is SGHRS and CDR2 YFSETQ. V lost 1 base to trimming and J lost 3 bases; unmatched junction nucleotides: 6. Written as DNA, the CDR3 is TGCGCCAGCAGCTTGCCCCCTAGCGGGGGGAACTACGAGCAGTACTTC. Translated, it gives CASSLPPSGGNYEQYF.

This clonotype was counted ten times or more. The rearrangement links TRBV12-3 or TRBV12-4 to TRBJ1-3; D is unclear. The V end lost 2 bases, the J end lost 1 base, and 6 bases lay between the germline ends. The CDR3 is 14 residues long. CDR3 in DNA: TGTGCCAGCAGTTTACGGTCGTCTGGAAACACCATATATTTT. It codes for CASSLRSSGNTIYF.

This clonotype showed up many times. This chain joins TRBV12-3 or TRBV12-4 and TRBJ1-2, with D possibly matching TRBD1 (5 bases). The CDR3 extends over 13 amino acids. Trimming removed 4 bases at V and 1 base at J, with 7 bases between. The CDR3 reads CASSSGLNYGYTF. Here the CDR3 DNA reads TGTGCCAGCAGTTCGGGACTTAACTATGGCTACACCTTC.

This clonotype was seen more than once but under ten times. The genes are TRBV2 and TRBJ1-1, with D maybe TRBD1 (5 bases). The ends were cut back, 7 bases at V and 6 bases at J, with 15 bases in the middle. In germline, CDR1 is SNHLY, CDR2 FYNNEI. The CDR3 consists of 13 residues. CDR3 residues: CASTTGGLAEAFF. The CDR3 coding sequence is TGTGCCAGCACTACTGGGGGGTTGGCTGAAGCTTTCTTT.

This clonotype occurred many times. The chain has TRBV4-3 and TRBJ1-5; 8 bases are shared with TRBD1. V lost 5 bases, J lost 6 bases, and 3 bases stayed unmatched. CDR3 length: 13 residues. Looked up from germline, CDR1 is LGHNA and CDR2 is YSLEER. The CDR3 reads CASSEQGVQPQHF. CDR3 DNA: TGCGCCAGCAGCGAACAGGGGGTTCAGCCCCAGCATTTT.

The gene calls are TRBV2 and TRBJ1-6; no clear D. CDR1 is SNHLY and CDR2 is FYNNEI in the germline V gene. CDR3 length: 13 amino acids. V lost 6 bases and J 10 bases, leaving 13 bases between the germline ends. CDR3 nucleotide sequence: TGTGCCAGCAGGACCGAAGCAGGCTCACCCCTCCACTTT. Its protein is CASRTEAGSPLHF.

The CDR3 loop is CASSFWTGASGDTQYF. The CDR3 bases are TGTGCCAGCAGCTTCTGGACAGGGGCGTCCGGAGATACGCAGTATTTT. The V gene is TRBV7-9, the J gene TRBJ2-3; 9 nucleotides match TRBD1. The V and J ends lost 3 bases and 5 bases, in that order; junction bases with no gene match: 9. This CDR3 region has 16 residues. Germline CDR1 reads SEHNR; CDR2 reads FQNEAQ (reference sequence). The full variable domain, in which reference TRBV7-9 and TRBJ2-3 provide the parts outside the CDR3, is DTGVSQNPRHKITKRGQNVTFRCDPISEHNRLYWYRQTLGQGPEFLTYFQNEAQLEKSRLLSDRFSAERPKGSFSTLEIQRTEQGDSAMYLCASSFWTGASGDTQYFGPGTRLTVL.

There are a few counts of this clonotype. The V and J genes are TRBV18 and TRBJ2-7; 8 nucleotides line up with TRBD1. CDR1 KGHSH and CDR2 LQKENI come from the germline V gene. Germline trimming cut 3 bases from V and 4 bases from J; bases unmatched to any gene: 5. CDR3 length equals 14 residues. The chain's CDR3 is CASSPDRGIYEQYF. As DNA, the CDR3 is TGTGCCAGCTCACCTGACAGGGGAATATACGAGCAGTACTTC.

The chain links TRBV6-2 or TRBV6-3 to TRBJ1-1, with TRBD1 as a possible D gene (6 bases). CDR1 is MNHEY and CDR2 is SVGEGT in the germline V gene. V was clipped by 2 bases and J by 4 bases, with 17 bases between them. The CDR3 runs to 16 residues. The CDR3 loop is CASSYVTGQGGTEAFF. CDR3 nucleotides: TGTGCCAGCAGTTACGTGACAGGTCAAGGTGGCACTGAAGCTTTCTTT.

J is TRBJ2-7 and V is TRBV20-1; either TRBD1 or TRBD2 may fit D (6 bases each). V was trimmed by 0 bases and J by 11 bases, leaving 20 bases between them. Per germline, CDR1 DFQATT and CDR2 SNEGSKA (reference sequence). This CDR3 has 14 residues. CDR3 nucleotides: TGCAGTGCTAGAGATCGATTATCGGGGGCCACAGAGTACGTC. Translated: CSARDRLSGATEYV.

The chain uses TRBV7-6 and TRBJ2-5, with a possible D match to TRBD1 (6 bases). V was pared by 5 bases and J by 5 bases, with 21 bases between. CDR1 is SGHVS and CDR2 is FNYEAQ in the germline V gene. The CDR3 spans 16 residues. The CDR3 DNA is TGTGCCAGCAGCCGACTCCTGCTAAAGGGGGACGAGACCCAGTACTTC. This translates into CASSRLLLKGDETQYF.

Many counts were recorded for this clonotype. The chain links TRBV7-8 to TRBJ2-5; TRBD2 matches 12 bases. Germline CDR1 is SGHVS and CDR2 is FQNEAQ. The CDR3 length is 18 residues. J gave up 3 bases and V 2 bases, and 10 bases lay outside the gene matches. The CDR3 sequence is CASSLWASGGAGEETQYF. The DNA of the CDR3 is TGTGCCAGCAGCTTATGGGCTAGCGGGGGGGCCGGGGAAGAGACCCAGTACTTC.

This clonotype was observed at least ten times. The chain employs TRBV5-1 and TRBJ2-1; perhaps TRBD2 as D (7 bases). V was cut by 2 bases and J by 9 bases, with 18 bases left in between. The CDR3 consists of 15 residues. Per the germline V gene, CDR1 is SGHRS and CDR2 is YFSETQ. The chain's CDR3 is CASSFMGGPRIEQFF. The CDR3 nucleotides are TGCGCCAGCAGCTTCATGGGGGGGCCCCGTATTGAGCAGTTCTTC.

The table lists this clonotype with many counts. The chain uses TRBV7-9 and TRBJ1-6; a weak D match, TRBD1 (6 bases). The CDR3 contains 16 residues. Germline V gene lookup returns CDR1 SEHNR and CDR2 FQNEAQ (reference sequence). V lost 2 bases and J 0 bases, leaving 8 bases between the germline ends. This chain's CDR3 is CASSLTGSSYNSPLHF. As DNA, the CDR3 is TGTGCCAGCAGCTTAACAGGGAGCTCCTATAATTCACCCCTCCACTTT.

This sequence joins TRBV5-6 and TRBJ2-4, with 10 bases aligning to TRBD2. The CDR3 runs to 16 residues. J was trimmed by 6 bases and V by 0 bases; bases with no gene match: 6. Germline CDR1 reads SGHDT; CDR2 reads YYEEEE. CDR3 DNA: TGTGCCAGCAGCTTGGGGTTTAGCGGGGGGCTAAACATTCAGTACTTC. Translation: CASSLGFSGGLNIQYF.

A few counts support this clonotype. This chain joins TRBV7-2 and TRBJ2-7, with 12 nucleotides matching TRBD2. The CDR3 is 15 residues long. V dropped 5 bases and J dropped 3; count of bases not matched to a gene: 5. The germline gives CDR1 SGHTA, CDR2 FQGNSA. Here the CDR3 DNA reads TGTGCCAGCAGCACCGGACTAGCGGGGATCTACGAGCAGTACTTC. This gives the protein CASSTGLAGIYEQYF.